The clone carrying this T cell receptor beta chain was seen a few times. What it recognizes is unknown. The sample is drawn from a study of shared clonotypes between healthy human individuals. General observations from the study: Limitation of the genetic and exposure-history diversity represented came from the few donors. Across a handful of donors, naive CD4 shared 5% to 5.5%, naive CD8 more than 3%, memory CD4 2% to 2.5%, memory CD8 about 0.4%.

CD45RO negativity and positive selection for CCR7 defined naive CD8 cells, a population that excluded terminally differentiated effector memory CD45RA+ cells. Donors, without exception, were Caucasian adults residing in Nashville, Tennessee. Splitting of each subset's genomic DNA was done evenly across several immunoSEQ plates. This table comes from immunoSEQ multiplex PCR, and its TCRdb copy is limited to in-frame clones, with some not included. This table holds over 2 million clones, roughly 94% found once. Germline assignment: CDR1 SEHNR and CDR2 FQNEAQ (reference sequence). This CDR3 has 16 amino acids. The trim removed 5 bases at V and 4 bases at J, leaving 13 bases unmatched.

The chain uses TRBV7-9 and TRBJ1-2, with 7 bases fitting TRBD1. The sequence came from a man younger than 35 in good health. The sequenced sample was naive CD8+ T cells sorted from blood. The CDR3 bases are TGTGCCAGCAGCGGCCCAGGTGGACAGGCCCTCTATGGCTACACCTTC. Its translation: CASSGPGGQALYGYTF.